The clone carrying this T cell receptor beta chain was seen just once. This sample is drawn from a study of blood T cell repertoires in COVID-19. Whole-study context: The United States, Italy and Spain supplied acute and convalescent COVID-19 samples.

Methods used by the authors: Cell counts per sample came from amplifying reference gene primers. Some clones are missing from TCRdb's copy, which holds only in-frame ones; the method was immunoSEQ multiplex PCR. The DNA was the basis for D and trimming; V, J and clone size are from that table. This repertoire shows about 150,000 clones, approximately 83% found once; its top ten account for roughly 2%. Germline CDR1 reads SGHTA; CDR2 reads FQGNSA. This CDR3 has 13 amino acids. V was pared by 6 bases and J by 6 bases, with 15 bases between. The clonotype comes from a woman aged 80 or older with acute or convalescent COVID-19. The chain employs TRBV7-2 and TRBJ2-7; perhaps TRBD1 as D (5 bases). The sample consisted of peripheral blood. The CDR3 bases are TGTGCCAGCAGGTCACAGGCGCGTTCCGAGCAGTACTTC. Translated, it gives CASRSQARSEQYF.